The 28 T cell receptor beta chains listed next were all sequenced from one sample in a study of glioma-infiltrating T cells. Amplification of TCR alpha and beta CDR3 regions from RNA used iRepertoire nested multiplex PCR. TCRdb re-called the multiplex PCR reads with MiXCR, one entry per CDR3 protein. The sample holds about 210,000 distinct CDR3 sequences, more than 30% seen once. Sequenced sample: glioma tissue, nonneoplastic brain tissue, or PBMCs (not recorded which). These receptors all stem from a human donor with low-grade glioma or glioblastoma, undergoing nonglioma brain surgery, or in good health (not recorded which).

In the case of this clonotype: A much larger clonotype is one base distant, so this may be a read error. The chain couples TRBV3-1 to TRBJ2-7, with 7 bases identical to TRBD1. The CDR3 contains 17 residues. Germline V gene sequence: CDR1 LGHDT, CDR2 YNNKEL (reference sequence). The CDR3 coding sequence is TGTGCCAGCAGCCAAGATCGGAGGCCAGGGGGTTCCTACGAGGAGTACTTC. Encoded protein: CASSQDRRPGGSYEEYF.

Note on this clonotype: In this CDR3 the conserved last residue, phenylalanine or tryptophan, is missing, so a read error is likely. The V call is TRBV4-3, the J call TRBJ2-3; no definite D call. The J call may be faulty, since TRBJ1-5 better matches the DNA end. Germline loops: CDR1 LGHNA, CDR2 YSLEER. The CDR3 runs to 13 residues. The CDR3 DNA follows: TGCGCCAGCAGCCAAGAAGAAGGAGATACGCAGCATTCT. It codes for CASSQEEGDTQHS.

The genes are TRBV19 and TRBJ1-5, with D unresolved. In germline, CDR1 is LNHDA, CDR2 SQIVND (reference sequence). There are 14 residues in the CDR3. Trimming stripped 3 bases from V and 13 bases from J, with 19 bases between. CDR3 sequence: CASSMGQPNQHQHF. Here the CDR3 DNA reads TGTGCCAGTAGTATGGGTCAGCCCAATCAGCATCAGCATTTT.

Note on this clonotype: A read error may explain this, as a much larger clone is one base away. The rearrangement uses TRBV28 and TRBJ2-7, with D perhaps given as TRBD1 or TRBD2 (5 bases each). CDR3 length: 16 amino acids. CDR1 is MDHEN and CDR2 is SYDVKM in the germline V gene. The V gene lost 5 bases and the J gene lost 2 bases, with 19 bases spanning the gap. The CDR3 is CASSPPTGTTPYEQYF. The CDR3 bases are TGTGCCAGCAGTCCACCGACCGGGACGACACCCTACGAGCAGTACTTC.

This clonotype showed up many times. The genes are TRBV24-1 and TRBJ2-3; 9 bases are a match to TRBD2. This CDR3 spans 13 amino acids. The V gene's germline CDR1 is KGHDR and CDR2 SFDVKD. The ends lost 12 bases at V and 4 bases at J; junction bases unmatched: 7. CDR3 amino acids: CACRGLAADTQYF. The CDR3 DNA sequence: TGTGCCTGTAGGGGACTAGCCGCAGATACGCAGTATTTT.

A single count supports this clonotype. This clone may be a read error of a much larger clone one base away. The CDR3: CASSFLGLAGTKKIQYF. The DNA of the CDR3 is TGTGCCAGCAGTTTTCTTGGGCTAGCGGGCACCAAAAAAATTCAGTACTTC. The chain uses TRBV27 and TRBJ2-4; 8 bases map to TRBD2. Germline V gene data show CDR1 as MNHEY and CDR2 as SMNVEV (reference sequence). This CDR3 region has 17 residues.

In regard to this clonotype: A clone one base away is much larger, so this may be a read error. The rearrangement uses TRBV10-3 and TRBJ2-5; 10 nucleotides match TRBD2. The J call is doubtful: the DNA matches TRBJ2-7 better. Per the germline V gene, CDR1 is ENHRY and CDR2 is SYGVKD. The CDR3 loop spans 13 amino acids. In nucleotides, the CDR3 is TGTGCCATCAGAGGACTAGCGGTCTACGAGCAGTACTTC. Translated, it gives CAIRGLAVYEQYF.

Concerning this clonotype itself: One end of the junction fails to match germline, which may point to a read error. The rearrangement uses TRBV14 and TRBJ1-5; D is possibly TRBD1 (6 bases). This CDR3 has 20 residues. Per germline, CDR1 SGHDN and CDR2 FVKESK. CDR3 sequence: CASSPVHGDIPFVSNQHQHF. The CDR3 DNA follows: TGTGCCAGCAGCCCCGTTCATGGGGACATCCCCTTTGTTAGCAATCAGCACCAGCATTTT.

This clonotype occurred many times. The chain is built from TRBV4-2 and TRBJ2-3; 8 nucleotides agree with TRBD2. Germline values: CDR1 LGHNA, CDR2 YNFKEQ. The V segment lost 1 base and the J segment 2 bases; nucleotides outside the gene matches: 8. The CDR3 runs 17 residues. The chain's CDR3 is CASSQAARTSLTDTQYF. The CDR3 DNA follows: TGTGCCAGCAGCCAAGCGGCAAGGACTAGCCTCACAGATACGCAGTATTTT.

This clonotype has ten or more counts. The chain couples TRBV20-1 to TRBJ2-1; D gene ambiguous. CDR3 length: 13 amino acids. The V gene lost 0 bases and the J gene lost 4 bases, with 7 bases spanning the gap. Germline V gene sequence: CDR1 DFQATT, CDR2 SNEGSKA (reference sequence). The CDR3 loop reads CSARDWRYNEQFF. CDR3 bases: TGCAGTGCTAGAGATTGGAGATACAATGAGCAGTTCTTC.

This clonotype has at least ten counts. The chain has TRBV27 and TRBJ1-2; maybe TRBD1 (6 bases). Germline CDR1 reads MNHEY; CDR2 reads SMNVEV (reference sequence). The length of the CDR3 is 15 residues. V was cut by 6 bases and J by 4 bases, with 18 bases left in between. The DNA for the CDR3 is TGTGCCAGCAGAGAACAGGGTGTCGGTAGCTATGGCTACACCTTC. As protein: CASREQGVGSYGYTF.

This clonotype was seen a handful of times. The J gene is TRBJ2-2, the V gene TRBV7-2; maybe TRBD2 (6 bases). Looked up from germline, CDR1 is SGHTA and CDR2 is FQGNSA. Trimming pared 0 bases from V and 1 base from J, leaving 9 bases between. The length of the CDR3 is 16 residues. The CDR3 reads CASSLAPGLNTGELFF. In DNA form, the CDR3 reads TGTGCCAGCAGCTTAGCTCCGGGACTGAACACCGGGGAGCTGTTTTTT. Supplemented by reference TRBV7-2 and TRBJ2-2, the full variable domain reads GAGVSQSPSNKVTEKGKDVELRCDPISGHTALYWYRQSLGQGLEFLIYFQGNSAPDKSGLPSDRFSAERTGGSVSTLTIQRTQQEDSAVYLCASSLAPGLNTGELFFGEGSRLTVL.

The chain is built from TRBV27 and TRBJ2-7; no reliable D call. Germline V gene data show CDR1 as MNHEY and CDR2 as SMNVEV (reference sequence). CDR3 size: 13 residues. The ends were cut back, 5 bases at V and 1 base at J, with 9 bases in the middle. The DNA of the CDR3 is TGTGCCAGCAGTGAATACGGGTCCTACGAGCAGTACTTC. Translated: CASSEYGSYEQYF.

V gene TRBV7-3 combines with J gene TRBJ2-1, with 11 positions matching TRBD2. The CDR3 is made up of 15 amino acids. The junction had 4 bases not matched to a gene; V was cut back by 2 bases and J by 7 bases. Germline V lookup: CDR1 SGHTA, CDR2 FQGTGA. The CDR3 DNA follows: TGTGCCAGCAGCTTAGGGACTAGCGGTACTAATGAGCAGTTCTTC. This codes for CASSLGTSGTNEQFF.

This clonotype was counted ten times or more. V and J are TRBV6-6 and TRBJ1-3; D gene unclear. Germline values: CDR1 MNHNY, CDR2 SVGAGI (reference sequence). CDR3 length equals 15 residues. V lost 0 bases and J 0 bases, leaving 6 bases between the germline ends. The CDR3 DNA reads as TGTGCCAGCAGTTACTCCGGCAGCTCTGGAAACACCATATATTTT. Protein sequence: CASSYSGSSGNTIYF.

This clonotype occurred many times. This chain uses TRBV20-1 with TRBJ2-7; 9 nucleotides align to TRBD2. The germline V gene encodes CDR1 DFQATT and CDR2 SNEGSKA (reference sequence). The CDR3 has 15 residues. The V and J ends lost 6 bases and 2 bases, in that order; junction bases with no gene match: 11. The DNA for the CDR3 is TGCAGTGCCCACCCGACTAGCGGTCTAACCTACGAGCAGTACTTC. Residues: CSAHPTSGLTYEQYF.

This clonotype was recorded at least ten times. This sequence joins TRBV2 and TRBJ2-7; D is unclear. The V end was cut by 7 bases, the J end by 1 base, with 8 bases between. The CDR3 is 12 residues long. In germline, CDR1 is SNHLY, CDR2 FYNNEI. The CDR3 region is CASIQWSYEQYF. For the CDR3, the DNA is TGTGCCAGCATTCAGTGGTCCTACGAGCAGTACTTC.

This clonotype was seen ten or more times. The chain couples TRBV28 to TRBJ1-5, with 12 bases lining up with TRBD1. Trimming removed 4 bases from V and 3 bases from J; junction bases left unmatched: 4. The V gene's germline CDR1 is MDHEN and CDR2 SYDVKM. The CDR3 loop spans 16 amino acids. The DNA of the CDR3 is TGTGCCAGCAGTTGGGGGACAGGGGGCGTCAATCAGCCCCAGCATTTT. Protein product: CASSWGTGGVNQPQHF. The full variable domain, with the rest looked up from reference TRBV28 and TRBJ1-5, is DVKVTQSSRYLVKRTGEKVFLECVQDMDHENMFWYRQDPGLGLRLIYFSYDVKMKEKGDIPEGYSVSREKKERFSLILESASTNQTSMYLCASSWGTGGVNQPQHFGDGTRLSIL.

This rearrangement joins TRBV3-1 to TRBJ2-7; 7 nucleotides match TRBD2. V shed 5 bases, J shed 2 bases, and the junction held 12 bases outside the gene matches. The germline V gene has CDR1 LGHDT and CDR2 YNNKEL (reference sequence). This CDR3 contains 16 residues. The CDR3 sequence: CASSLSSGYAAYEQYF. The CDR3 DNA sequence: TGTGCCAGCAGCTTAAGTAGCGGGTACGCCGCCTACGAGCAGTACTTC.

As to this clonotype: A much more abundant neighbour one base away suggests this may be a read error. The chain combines TRBV4-2 with TRBJ2-1, with unresolved D. Germline assignment: CDR1 LGHNA and CDR2 YNFKEQ. The CDR3 contains 13 residues. In DNA form, the CDR3 reads TGTGCCAGCAGCCAAGGATACTACAATAAGCAGTTCTTC. Its translation: CASSQGYYNKQFF.

This clonotype was observed many times. This sequence joins TRBV5-4 and TRBJ1-2, with D maybe TRBD1 (5 bases). The CDR3 has 14 amino acids. With 0 bases removed from V and 4 bases from J, the gap between germline ends came to 10 bases. Germline V gene data show CDR1 as SGHNT and CDR2 as YYREEE (reference sequence). CDR3 in amino acids: CASSLGVGPYGYTF. CDR3 coding DNA: TGTGCCAGCAGCTTGGGGGTGGGGCCCTATGGCTACACCTTC.

A remark on this clonotype: A much larger clonotype is one base distant, so this may be a read error. The V gene is TRBV7-9, the J gene TRBJ2-3; 7 nucleotides align to TRBD1. The CDR3 extends over 14 amino acids. Germline lookup yields CDR1 SEHNR and CDR2 FQNEAQ (reference sequence). Unmatched junction bases numbered 5, after V lost 5 bases and J lost 3 bases. CDR3 bases: TGTGCCAGCAGCGCCGTGACAGGGACAGATACGCAGTATTTT. This encodes CASSAVTGTDTQYF.

The rearrangement joins TRBV6-2 or TRBV6-3 to TRBJ2-3; D is unclear. CDR1 MNHEY and CDR2 SVGEGT come from the germline V gene. The CDR3 totals 13 residues. The germline V and J ends were trimmed by 2 bases and 7 bases, with 10 bases remaining between them. Here the CDR3 DNA reads TGTGCCAGCAGTTACCCTATGTTCTATACGCAGTATTTT. Its translation: CASSYPMFYTQYF.

This clonotype was seen just once. Its ends do not fully match the called genes, so a read error is possible. For the CDR3, the DNA is TGTGCCAGCAGTTACTCGGCTACCGGGATGCTCAATGAGCAGTCCTTC. Its protein is CASSYSATGMLNEQSF. The chain employs TRBV6-2 or TRBV6-3 and TRBJ2-1; D might be TRBD2 (5 bases). CDR1 MNHEY and CDR2 SVGEGT come from the germline V gene. CDR3 length equals 16 residues.

The gene calls are TRBV6-5 and TRBJ2-3; D remains unclear. The CDR3 has 13 residues. Per germline, CDR1 MNHEY and CDR2 SVGAGI. Trimming stripped 11 bases from V and 10 bases from J, with 22 bases between. The CDR3: CAPGAPGPYPQYF. CDR3 nucleotide sequence: TGTGCCCCCGGCGCCCCGGGCCCCTATCCGCAGTATTTT.

This clonotype has ten or more counts. The CDR3 spells CASSPAGTGGTEAFF. Written as DNA, the CDR3 is TGTGCCAGCTCACCTGCCGGGACAGGAGGCACTGAAGCTTTCTTT. V is TRBV18 and J is TRBJ1-1; 8 bases match TRBD1. Trimming removed 3 bases from V and 4 bases from J; junction bases left unmatched: 7. The CDR3 extends over 15 amino acids. The germline CDR1 and CDR2 sequences are KGHSH and LQKENI.

Notes on this clonotype: A read error may account for a junction end that differs from germline. V usage is TRBV28 and J usage is TRBJ2-5, with 9 bases matching TRBD1. The CDR3 spans 15 residues. The germline V gene has CDR1 MDHEN and CDR2 SYDVKM. The CDR3 DNA reads TGCGCCAGCAGTTCCTGGACAGGGGTCATGGAGACCGAGTACTTC. Translated, it gives CASSSWTGVMETEYF.

The chain is built from TRBV7-2 and TRBJ2-2; 9 bases fit TRBD1. V lost 5 bases, J lost 5 bases, and 18 bases stayed unmatched. CDR1 SGHTA and CDR2 FQGNSA come from the germline V gene. The CDR3 extends over 19 amino acids. The CDR3 DNA sequence: TGTGCCAGCAGCATGCCCCGGGACAGGGTTTCGATAGTAACCGGGGAGCTGTTTTTT. This gives the protein CASSMPRDRVSIVTGELFF. Together with reference TRBV7-2 and TRBJ2-2, the CDR3 gives the full variable domain: GAGVSQSPSNKVTEKGKDVELRCDPISGHTALYWYRQSLGQGLEFLIYFQGNSAPDKSGLPSDRFSAERTGGSVSTLTIQRTQQEDSAVYLCASSMPRDRVSIVTGELFFGEGSRLTVL.